A selection of T cell receptor beta chains follows, all from one sample in a study of blood T cell repertoires in COVID-19. Assay used: immunoSEQ multiplex PCR; TCRdb lists only in-frame clones, some missing. The table has some 100,000 clones, roughly 88% seen once; the top ten hold 5.5% to 8%. Sequenced: peripheral blood. These receptors originate from a woman aged 60-70 years with acute or convalescent COVID-19. The CDR3 runs from the conserved cysteine through the conserved F or W. Each record gives: D gene, clone size, J gene, V gene, CDR3 protein, CDR3 DNA. A D gene is named only where the DNA matches it firmly. Rows give clone size only sometimes, using once, few, many, or a class for an expanded clone.

TRBD2	NA	TRBJ2-3	TRBV7-3	CASSQLAGARDTQYF	TGTGCCAGCAGTCAACTAGCGGGAGCCAGGGATACGCAGTATTTT
TRBD2	NA	TRBJ2-2	TRBV2	CASSLDSGSNTGELFF	TGTGCCAGCAGTTTGGATAGCGGGTCGAACACCGGGGAGCTGTTTTTT
TRBD2	NA	TRBJ2-1	TRBV18	CASSRNNGLAGEQFF	TGTGCCAGCTCACGAAACAACGGACTAGCGGGAGAGCAGTTCTTC
TRBD1	NA	TRBJ2-3	TRBV10-3	CAISEDRATDTQYF	TGTGCCATCAGTGAGGACAGGGCCACAGATACGCAGTATTTT
NA	NA	TRBJ2-1	TRBV15	CATSRDGGNNEQFF	TGTGCCACCAGCAGAGATGGAGGGAACAATGAGCAGTTCTTC
NA	NA	TRBJ2-1	TRBV15	CATSRLYGSVNEQFF	TGTGCCACCAGCAGACTATATGGTAGCGTGAATGAGCAGTTCTTC
TRBD2	once	TRBJ2-5	TRBV19	CASSETSGNAKTQYF	TGTGCCAGTAGTGAGACTAGCGGGAACGCGAAGACCCAGTACTTC
NA	NA	TRBJ2-7	TRBV28	CASSDGISYEQYF	TGTGCCAGCAGTGACGGGATCTCCTACGAGCAGTACTTC
TRBD1	NA	TRBJ2-3	TRBV9	CASSTPGQDTDTQYF	TGTGCCAGCAGCACCCCGGGACAGGACACAGATACGCAGTATTTT
NA	NA	TRBJ2-3	TRBV30	CAWMAPLRNTQYF	TGTGCCTGGATGGCCCCCCTCAGAAATACGCAGTATTTT
TRBD2	NA	TRBJ2-3	TRBV19	CASRRSGSSTDTQYF	TGTGCCAGTAGAAGGAGCGGGAGCAGCACAGATACGCAGTATTTT
TRBD2	NA	TRBJ2-1	TRBV5-6	CASSLLSRGVYGEQFF	TGTGCCAGCAGCTTGTTATCACGGGGGGTGTATGGTGAGCAGTTCTTC
NA	NA	TRBJ1-5	TRBV6-5	CASTWGRDQPQHF	TGTGCCAGCACCTGGGGCAGGGATCAGCCCCAGCATTTT
TRBD1	few	TRBJ2-1	TRBV28	CASKGQGVNEQFF	TGTGCCAGCAAGGGACAGGGGGTCAATGAGCAGTTCTTC
NA	NA	TRBJ1-2	TRBV7-9	CASSSTQGSGYTF	TGTGCCAGCAGCTCCACACAGGGCTCTGGCTACACCTTC
NA	NA	TRBJ1-2	TRBV9	CASSVGQGSNYGYTF	TGTGCCAGCAGCGTAGGTCAGGGCAGTAACTATGGCTACACCTTC
NA	NA	TRBJ1-2	TRBV5-4	CASSPASESGYTF	TGTGCCAGCAGCCCGGCCTCGGAGAGCGGCTACACCTTC
NA	once	TRBJ2-2	TRBV12-1	CARRGDENTGELFF	TGTGCCAGGCGGGGAGATGAGAACACCGGGGAGCTGTTTTTT